Below are 18 T cell receptor beta chains sequenced from a single sample in a study of T cells in women clearing cervical HPV infection (dated by TCRdb to 2017 to 2018). Preparation of the library involved the immunoSEQ multiplex PCR assay. TCRdb retrieved this table from immuneACCESS and kept in-frame rearrangements only. Not all clones are present; in checked studies, unresolved V genes account for under half, and no reason is known for the remainder. The table kept for this sample lists 25,000 to 35,000 clones. The ten largest clones represent approximately 2.9% of the sample. Sequencing was carried out using blood buffy coat. Receptors originate from a woman between 18 and 70 years old with a cervical HPV16 infection that either progressed to CIN3+ or cleared (not recorded which).

On this clone: The sequence runs out 3 residues before the end of the CDR3; the remainder is reconstructed from the germline J gene. J is TRBJ1-5 and V is TRBV30; the D gene is possibly TRBD1 (5 bases). The length of the CDR3 is 13 residues. Trimming took 4 bases from V and 3 from J, leaving 10 bases between them. Germline CDR1 is GTSNPN and CDR2 is SVGIG (reference sequence). The CDR3 here is CAWTQGPNQPQHF. CDR3 DNA, as far as it was read: TGTGCCTGGACTCAGGGTCCCAATCAGCCC.

Comment on this clone: Read sequence stops 3 residues before the CDR3 end, and the germline J gene provides the missing end. This sequence joins TRBV10-1 and TRBJ2-7; 9 bases map to TRBD1. With V trimmed by 3 bases and J by 0 bases, 3 bases remained unmatched. Germline values: CDR1 WNHNN, CDR2 SYGVQD (reference sequence). This CDR3 contains 15 residues. The CDR3 bases that were read are TGCGCCAGCAGTGAACAGGGGGCCCCCTCCTACGAG. It is translated as CASSEQGAPSYE. In full, the CDR3 reads CASSEQGAPSYEQYF.

A word on this clone: From the germline J gene comes the end of the CDR3, since the read stops 3 residues before it. The chain employs TRBV20-1 and TRBJ1-2, with D possibly TRBD1 on 6 matching bases. The CDR3 consists of 13 residues. Trimming stripped 8 bases from V and 6 bases from J, with 19 bases between. Germline V gene lookup returns CDR1 DFQATT and CDR2 SNEGSKA (reference sequence). The CDR3 sequence: CSSGGGGIDGYTF. Incomplete CDR3 DNA: TGCAGTAGTGGAGGGGGGGGCATAGATGGC.

On this clone: Coverage ceases 3 residues before the CDR3 finishes, and the germline J gene fills in the end. This chain uses TRBV6-1 with TRBJ1-2; tentatively, D is TRBD1 (6 bases). The CDR3 has 16 amino acids. The V end was cut by 0 bases, the J end by 4 bases, with 15 bases between. Germline V lookup: CDR1 MNHNS, CDR2 SASEGT. The CDR3 bases that were read are TGTGCCAGCAGTGAAGCGGAGGGGGTGGTGGCCTATGGC. As protein: CASSEAEGVVAYG. The whole CDR3 sequence is CASSEAEGVVAYGYTF.

A remark on this clone: The sequence runs out 3 residues before the end of the CDR3; the remainder is reconstructed from the germline J gene. This chain links TRBV11-3 with TRBJ2-6, with D unclear. The CDR3 loop spans 14 amino acids. The germline V and J ends were trimmed by 6 bases and 0 bases, with 6 bases remaining between them. CDR1 is SGHNT, CDR2 YENEEA, per germline. The covered CDR3 bases are TGTGCCAGCAGTCCCAGCTCTGGGGCCAACGTC. It yields the protein CASSPSSGANV. The complete CDR3 sequence is CASSPSSGANVLTF.

On this clone: The CDR3 extends 3 residues past the end of the read, so its final part is completed from the germline J gene. The chain joins TRBV5-1 to TRBJ1-1; tentative D call: TRBD1 (6 bases). The germline gives CDR1 SGHRS, CDR2 YFSETQ. The CDR3 runs 14 residues. Trimming removed 2 bases from V and 4 bases from J, with 12 bases in between. The CDR3 loop reads CASSFTGMLTEAFF. CDR3 DNA, as far as it was read: TGCGCCAGCAGCTTCACAGGGATGCTCACTGAA. Supplemented by reference TRBV5-1 and TRBJ1-1, the full variable domain reads KAGVTQTPRYLIKTRGQQVTLSCSPISGHRSVSWYQQTPGQGLQFLFEYFSETQRNKGNFPGRFSGRQFSNSRSEMNVSTLELGDSALYLCASSFTGMLTEAFFGQGTRLTVV.

CDR3 loop: CASSLEGLEAFF. The CDR3 DNA, read in part, is TGTGCCAGCAGCTTAGAAGGGTTAGAA. This chain uses TRBV11-2 with TRBJ1-1; no reliable D call. The missing CDR3 end, 3 residues past where the read stops, is filled in from the germline J gene. Germline V lookup: CDR1 SGHAT, CDR2 FQNNGV. This CDR3 comprises 12 residues.

For this clone: The read comes to an end 3 residues before the CDR3 does, leaving the germline J gene to fill in the end. The chain carries TRBV19 and TRBJ1-1; 9 nucleotides agree with TRBD1. In germline, CDR1 is LNHDA, CDR2 SQIVND (reference sequence). The V gene end was trimmed by 4 bases and the J gene end by 6 bases; junction bases not matched to a gene: 9. This CDR3 region has 15 residues. CDR3 DNA, as far as it was read: TGTGCCAGTAGTAGATACAGGGGGCGCGTTCCTGAA. It encodes CASSRYRGRVPE. The full CDR3 sequence reads CASSRYRGRVPEAFF.

Details on this clone: From the germline J gene comes the end of the CDR3, since the read stops 3 residues before it. The chain uses TRBV25-1 and TRBJ1-4; D not certain. The V gene's germline CDR1 is MGHDK and CDR2 SYGVNS. This CDR3 is built from 12 residues. The sequenced CDR3 bases are TGTGCCAGCAGTGACGTCGGGTGGAAA. This gives the protein CASSDVGWK. The whole CDR3 reads CASSDVGWKLFF.

About this clone itself: Read sequence stops 3 residues before the CDR3 end, and the germline J gene provides the missing end. The rearrangement joins TRBV2 to TRBJ1-5, with D perhaps matching TRBD1 (6 bases). V was trimmed by 7 bases and J by 0 bases, leaving 10 bases between them. The length of the CDR3 is 14 residues. CDR1 SNHLY and CDR2 FYNNEI come from the germline V gene. The CDR3 DNA, read in part, is TGTGCCAGCAATAACAGGGCTAGCAATCAGCCC. This sequence encodes CASNNRASNQP. From start to end, the CDR3 is CASNNRASNQPQHF.

Note on this clone: The read stops 3 residues short of the end of the CDR3; the missing end is completed from the germline J gene. The chain employs TRBV7-9 and TRBJ2-1; D gene unclear. CDR1 is SEHNR, CDR2 FQNEAQ, per germline (reference sequence). The CDR3 contains 15 residues. V was trimmed by 5 bases and J by 5 bases, leaving 16 bases between them. Partial CDR3 DNA: TGTGCCAGCAGCGAAGACTCCTCACCACACAATGAG. Translation gives CASSEDSSPHNE. The CDR3, in full, reads CASSEDSSPHNEQFF.

As for this clone: The CDR3 end lies 3 residues beyond the end of the read and is filled in from the germline J gene. The chain employs TRBV5-1 and TRBJ1-1; possible D gene TRBD1, 5 bases. Germline assignment: CDR1 SGHRS and CDR2 YFSETQ. The CDR3 totals 12 residues. Incomplete CDR3 DNA: TGCGCCAGCAGCTTGGTAGGACAAGAA. Translated: CASSLVGQE. The entire CDR3 reads CASSLVGQEAFF.

Turning to this clone: The sequence runs out 3 residues before the end of the CDR3; the remainder is reconstructed from the germline J gene. The chain uses TRBV6-4 and TRBJ2-5; 11 bases are shared with TRBD2. This CDR3 spans 15 amino acids. The germline CDR1 and CDR2 sequences are MRHNA and SNTAGT. J was trimmed by 2 bases and V by 6 bases; bases with no gene match: 5. The part of the CDR3 DNA that was read is TGTGCCAGCAGCAAAACTAGCGGGGGACAAGAGACC. Protein: CASSKTSGGQET. The full CDR3 sequence reads CASSKTSGGQETQYF.

Remarks on this clone: With the read ending 3 residues before the CDR3 end, the germline J gene is used to fill in that end. This chain connects TRBV20-1 to TRBJ2-1; TRBD2 matches at 9 bases. V lost 0 bases, J lost 4 bases, and 4 bases stayed unmatched. Per germline, CDR1 DFQATT and CDR2 SNEGSKA (reference sequence). This CDR3 has 15 amino acids. CDR3 DNA (partial): TGCAGTGCTAGAGATATCCTAGCGGGGTACAATGAG. Translated: CSARDILAGYNE. The entire CDR3 protein is CSARDILAGYNEQFF.

Comment on this clone: The CDR3 end is not reached by the read, which stops 3 residues before it; the germline J gene fills it in. V and J are TRBV6-2 or TRBV6-3 and TRBJ2-7; TRBD2 matches at 12 bases. This CDR3 contains 14 residues. Germline CDR1 and CDR2: MNHEY and SVGEGT. Germline trimming cut 6 bases from V and 2 bases from J; bases unmatched to any gene: 2. Incomplete CDR3 DNA: TGTGCCAGCAGCCTAGCGGGAGGGCCCTACGAG. This codes for CASSLAGGPYE. The full CDR3 protein reads CASSLAGGPYEQYF.

Details on this clone: Read coverage stops 3 residues before the CDR3 terminus; the germline J gene supplies the remainder. J is TRBJ1-2 and V is TRBV7-6; no firm D call. In germline, CDR1 is SGHVS, CDR2 FNYEAQ. V was trimmed by 0 bases and J by 4 bases, leaving 9 bases between them. The CDR3 runs to 14 residues. The CDR3 is CASSLAVGVYGYTF. The CDR3 bases that were read are TGTGCCAGCAGCTTAGCCGTGGGCGTCTATGGC.

In regard to this clone: Read coverage stops 3 residues before the CDR3 terminus; the germline J gene supplies the remainder. This rearrangement joins TRBV7-9 to TRBJ1-1, with D perhaps TRBD1 (5 bases). Germline loops: CDR1 SEHNR, CDR2 FQNEAQ (reference sequence). Trimming removed 2 bases at V and 4 bases at J, with 8 bases between. The CDR3 totals 13 residues. The CDR3 reads CASSLQGATEAFF. The CDR3 DNA, read in part, is TGTGCCAGCAGCTTACAGGGAGCCACTGAA. The variable domain in full, with the rest retrieved from reference TRBV7-9 and TRBJ1-1, is DTGVSQNPRHKITKRGQNVTFRCDPISEHNRLYWYRQTLGQGPEFLTYFQNEAQLEKSRLLSDRFSAERPKGSFSTLEIQRTEQGDSAMYLCASSLQGATEAFFGQGTRLTVV.

CDR3 region: CASSFGGKGEETQYF. The CDR3 bases that were read are TGTGCCAGCAGCTTTGGCGGGAAGGGGGAAGAGACC. The chain uses TRBV5-8 and TRBJ2-5, with D perhaps being TRBD1 or TRBD2 (6 bases each). The CDR3 is cut off 3 residues early in the read; its end comes from the germline J gene. The V and J ends lost 2 bases and 3 bases respectively, with 14 bases between them. The CDR3 length is 15 residues. In germline, CDR1 is SGHTS, CDR2 YDEGEE.